These 21 T cell receptor beta chains were all obtained from the same sample, sequenced in a study of blood T cell repertoires in COVID-19. Clones were sequenced by immunoSEQ multiplex PCR, and TCRdb holds only the in-frame ones, with some missing. The table records a few hundred thousand clones, roughly 87% of them present only once. Sequenced input: PBMCs or T cells enriched from blood (not recorded which). These receptors were collected from a woman in her 30s who had recovered from COVID-19.

The chain carries TRBV5-1 and TRBJ1-5; no clear D. Germline CDR1 and CDR2: SGHRS and YFSETQ. The CDR3 is 14 residues long. Trimming removed 4 bases from V and 5 bases from J, with 13 bases in between. CDR3 residues: CASSLVSRDQPQHF. Written as DNA, the CDR3 is TGCGCCAGCAGCCTGGTGAGCCGGGATCAGCCCCAGCATTTT.

This clone was seen a single time. The chain carries TRBV6-4 and TRBJ1-5; D might be TRBD1 (6 bases). Germline assignment: CDR1 MRHNA and CDR2 SNTAGT. The CDR3 contains 14 residues. Trimming cost V 5 bases and J 3 bases, with 11 bases left between them. CDR3 sequence (DNA): TGTGCCAGCAGTTCGAGGGGGAACAATCAGCCCCAGCATTTT. It specifies CASSSRGNNQPQHF.

V and J are TRBV5-6 and TRBJ1-5; D unclear. Germline loops: CDR1 SGHDT, CDR2 YYEEEE. The CDR3 is 15 residues long. V was clipped by 4 bases and J by 3 bases, with 14 bases between them. The chain's CDR3 is CASSLAPGTNQPQHF. For the CDR3, the DNA is TGTGCCAGCAGCCTGGCGCCGGGAACCAATCAGCCCCAGCATTTT.

J is TRBJ2-2 and V is TRBV3-1 (or the pseudogene TRBV3-2); 12 bases are a match to TRBD1. Germline V gene sequence: CDR1 LGHDT, CDR2 YNNKEL (reference sequence). V shed 4 bases, J shed 7 bases, and the junction held 7 bases outside the gene matches. The CDR3 runs to 16 residues. CDR3 residues: CASSPRDRGRIGELFF. CDR3 nucleotide sequence: TGTGCCAGCAGCCCTCGGGACAGGGGGCGTATCGGGGAGCTGTTTTTT.

This chain joins TRBV7-9 and TRBJ2-6, with TRBD2 as a possible D gene (5 bases). The V and J ends lost 5 bases and 7 bases respectively, with 21 bases between them. The length of the CDR3 is 17 residues. CDR1 SEHNR and CDR2 FQNEAQ come from the germline V gene (reference sequence). The CDR3 nucleotides read TGTGCCAGCAGCCGAACCGACGGACTGGTTTTTGCCAACGTCCTGACTTTC. Translating gives CASSRTDGLVFANVLTF.

This clone was observed once. The chain has TRBV6-1 and TRBJ1-1, with D tentatively TRBD1 (6 bases). V lost 4 bases to trimming and J lost 0 bases, with 18 bases between them. CDR1 is MNHNS, CDR2 SASEGT, per germline. The CDR3 loop spans 17 amino acids. CDR3 residues: CASSAQGQRLMNTEAFF. The CDR3 DNA reads as TGTGCCAGCAGTGCCCAAGGACAGAGGCTAATGAACACTGAAGCTTTCTTT.

Here the CDR3 DNA reads TGTGCCACCTACGCTGCGTGGAGAGGGAGCTCCTACGAGCAGTACTTC. It translates to CATYAAWRGSSYEQYF. The J gene is TRBJ2-7, the V gene TRBV7-9; D possibly corresponds to TRBD2 (5 bases). V was pared by 10 bases and J by 0 bases, with 22 bases between. The CDR3 consists of 16 residues. Germline V gene sequence: CDR1 SEHNR, CDR2 FQNEAQ (reference sequence).

The rearrangement links TRBV27 to TRBJ1-2; TRBD1 agrees at 11 bases. CDR3 length equals 15 residues. With 5 bases clipped from V and 2 bases from J, the junction kept 4 bases outside the gene matches. Germline CDR1 is MNHEY and CDR2 is SMNVEV (reference sequence). The CDR3 bases are TGTGCCAGCAGTATCGGGACAGGGGGGAACTATGGCTACACCTTC. Its protein is CASSIGTGGNYGYTF.

In DNA form, the CDR3 reads TGTGCCAGCAGCCGGAAACAGGGCTATGGCTACACCTTC. Its translation: CASSRKQGYGYTF. The chain uses TRBV3-1 (or the pseudogene TRBV3-2) and TRBJ1-2, with D maybe TRBD1 (6 bases). CDR1 is LGHDT and CDR2 is YNNKEL in the germline V gene (reference sequence). The V end was cut by 4 bases, the J end by 4 bases, with 10 bases between. The CDR3 length is 13 residues.

The V gene is TRBV6-2 or TRBV6-3, the J gene TRBJ2-1, with 7 bases lining up with TRBD2. Losses at the gene ends were 2 bases for V and 8 bases for J; bases not matched to a gene: 3. Germline V gene lookup returns CDR1 MNHEY and CDR2 SVGEGT. CDR3 length: 13 amino acids. The CDR3 reads CASSYVGRDEQFF. DNA of the CDR3: TGTGCCAGCAGTTACGTGGGGAGGGATGAGCAGTTCTTC.

The genes are TRBV5-1 and TRBJ2-3; D uncertain. Germline lookup yields CDR1 SGHRS and CDR2 YFSETQ. Trimming stripped 2 bases from V and 6 bases from J, with 10 bases between. The CDR3 sequence is 13 residues long. CDR3 sequence: CASSFPGRDTQYF. The CDR3 nucleotides are TGCGCCAGCAGCTTCCCAGGAAGGGATACGCAGTATTTT. Looking up the rest from reference TRBV5-1 and TRBJ2-3 gives the full variable domain: KAGVTQTPRYLIKTRGQQVTLSCSPISGHRSVSWYQQTPGQGLQFLFEYFSETQRNKGNFPGRFSGRQFSNSRSEMNVSTLELGDSALYLCASSFPGRDTQYFGPGTRLTVL.

The J gene is TRBJ1-5, the V gene TRBV9, with a possible D match to TRBD1 (6 bases). The length of the CDR3 is 14 residues. V shed 3 bases and J shed 7 bases, with 14 bases lying between them. Germline CDR1 and CDR2: SGDLS and YYNGEE. DNA of the CDR3: TGTGCCAGCAGCGGGGGGGGCCAAAGACAGCCCCAGCATTTT. This gives the protein CASSGGGQRQPQHF.

This chain connects TRBV2 to TRBJ2-7, with 9 bases lining up with TRBD1. After removal of 6 bases from V and 3 bases from J, the junction contained 9 bases not matched to a gene. CDR3 size: 15 residues. Germline-derived CDR1 and CDR2 are SNHLY and FYNNEI. CDR3 region: CASREQGAPNYEQYF. CDR3 nucleotide sequence: TGTGCCAGCAGAGAACAGGGGGCCCCAAACTACGAGCAGTACTTC.

The rearrangement uses TRBV18 and TRBJ1-4, with 10 nucleotides matching TRBD1. The length of the CDR3 is 15 residues. Germline-derived CDR1 and CDR2 are KGHSH and LQKENI. Germline trimming cut 6 bases from V and 8 bases from J; bases unmatched to any gene: 9. The CDR3 loop reads CASSDRQGAYEKLFF. The CDR3 DNA sequence: TGTGCCAGCTCCGACAGACAGGGGGCTTACGAAAAACTGTTTTTT.

The V call is TRBV6-6, the J call TRBJ1-1; D uncertain. The CDR3 is 13 residues long. Trimming took 10 bases from V and 0 from J, leaving 12 bases between them. The germline CDR1 and CDR2 sequences are MNHNY and SVGAGI (reference sequence). In DNA, the CDR3 is TGTGCCACCGACAAACTCATGAACACTGAAGCTTTCTTT. It encodes CATDKLMNTEAFF.

DNA for the CDR3: TGTGCCAGCAGCTCCGGGGGACTAGCGGGGGAGAAGGATGAGCAGTTCTTC. Translated, it gives CASSSGGLAGEKDEQFF. J is TRBJ2-1 and V is TRBV11-3, with 14 bases identical to TRBD2. Losses at the gene ends were 4 bases for V and 8 bases for J; bases not matched to a gene: 10. The CDR3 consists of 17 residues. Germline V gene sequence: CDR1 SGHNT, CDR2 YENEEA.

This clone was recorded once. The germline gene is not matched at one end of the junction; a read error may be the cause. The V and J genes are TRBV3-1 (or the pseudogene TRBV3-2) and TRBJ1-2; no reliable D call. This CDR3 comprises 11 residues. Germline CDR1 is LGHDT and CDR2 is YNNKEL (reference sequence). The CDR3 DNA is TGTGCCAGCAGCCAAGATGAGATCGCGGCCTTC. This gives the protein CASSQDEIAAF.

The rearrangement links TRBV7-6 to TRBJ2-5; D is possibly TRBD2 (7 bases). V lost 5 bases, J lost 4 bases, and 26 bases lay in between. The CDR3 has 18 amino acids. Germline V CDR1 and CDR2: SGHVS, FNYEAQ. CDR3 sequence (DNA): TGTGCCAGCAGCGCCCGCCTTGCGGGGGCACACTCGGGAGAGACCCAGTACTTC. Protein: CASSARLAGAHSGETQYF.

The rearrangement joins TRBV6-2 or TRBV6-3 to TRBJ2-7, with D hard to call. Germline CDR1 reads MNHEY; CDR2 reads SVGEGT. With 0 bases removed from V and 2 bases from J, the gap between germline ends came to 8 bases. The CDR3 extends over 14 amino acids. The chain's CDR3 is CASSYSQATYEQYF. The CDR3 DNA is TGTGCCAGCAGTTACTCCCAGGCTACCTACGAGCAGTACTTC.

J is TRBJ1-2 and V is TRBV27, with 11 bases fitting TRBD1. The CDR3 has 14 amino acids. Germline CDR1 reads MNHEY; CDR2 reads SMNVEV (reference sequence). V dropped 6 bases and J dropped 3; count of bases not matched to a gene: 3. The CDR3 protein is CASRGDRGDYGYTF. Written as DNA, the CDR3 is TGTGCCAGCAGGGGGGACAGGGGGGACTATGGCTACACCTTC.

The rearrangement links TRBV7-8 to TRBJ2-1; TRBD1 matches 9 bases. This CDR3 is 15 amino acids long. The germline V gene has CDR1 SGHVS and CDR2 FQNEAQ. J gave up 5 bases and V 2 bases, and 4 bases lay outside the gene matches. The CDR3 loop is CASSLPGQGNNEQFF. CDR3 in DNA: TGTGCCAGCAGCTTACCGGGACAGGGCAACAATGAGCAGTTCTTC.